Below, one T cell receptor (beta chain) is given with its context. The data are from a study of technical replicates of blood from a handful of donors. Germline assignment: CDR1 KGHSH and CDR2 LQKENI. The V segment lost 2 bases and the J segment 6 bases; nucleotides outside the gene matches: 2. The CDR3 spans 16 residues. TCRdb's table, derived via immunoSEQ multiplex PCR, lists solely in-frame clones and lacks some. This sample has approximately 65,000 clones, with around 88% found just once. V usage is TRBV18 and J usage is TRBJ2-2, with 14 bases fitting TRBD2. The origin of this receptor is a human donor in good health. Some clones in this sample may be carry-over from other donors' samples. The specimen was PBMCs. CDR3 loop: CASSPWTSGRPGELFF. CDR3 bases: TGTGCCAGCTCACCATGGACTAGCGGGAGGCCCGGGGAGCTGTTTTTT.